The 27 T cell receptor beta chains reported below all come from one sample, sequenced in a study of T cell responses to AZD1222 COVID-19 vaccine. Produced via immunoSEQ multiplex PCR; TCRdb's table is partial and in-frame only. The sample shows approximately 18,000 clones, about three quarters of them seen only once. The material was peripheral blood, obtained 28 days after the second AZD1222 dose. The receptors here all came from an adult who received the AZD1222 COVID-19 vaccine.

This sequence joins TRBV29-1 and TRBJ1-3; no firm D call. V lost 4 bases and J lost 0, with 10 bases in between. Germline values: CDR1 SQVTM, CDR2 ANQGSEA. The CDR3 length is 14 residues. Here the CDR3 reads CSVAEMSSGNTIYF. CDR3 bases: TGCAGCGTTGCTGAGATGAGCTCTGGAAACACCATATATTTT.

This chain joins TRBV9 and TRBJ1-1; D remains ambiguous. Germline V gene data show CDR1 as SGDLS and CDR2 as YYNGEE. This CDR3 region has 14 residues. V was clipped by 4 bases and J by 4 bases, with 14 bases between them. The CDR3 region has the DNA TGTGCCAGCAGCCCCGGGAGGGATGGCACTGAAGCTTTCTTT. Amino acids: CASSPGRDGTEAFF. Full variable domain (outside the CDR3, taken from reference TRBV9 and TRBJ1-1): DSGVTQTPKHLITATGQRVTLRCSPRSGDLSVYWYQQSLDQGLQFLIQYYNGEERAKGNILERFSAQQFPDLHSELNLSSLELGDSALYFCASSPGRDGTEAFFGQGTRLTVV.

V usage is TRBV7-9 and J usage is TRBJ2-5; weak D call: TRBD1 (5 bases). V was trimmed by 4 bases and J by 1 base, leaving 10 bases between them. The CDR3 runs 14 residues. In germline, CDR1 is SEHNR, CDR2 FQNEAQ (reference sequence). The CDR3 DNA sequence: TGTGCCAGCAGCTCCTCAGGGCTCCAAGAGACCCAGTACTTC. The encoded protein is CASSSSGLQETQYF.

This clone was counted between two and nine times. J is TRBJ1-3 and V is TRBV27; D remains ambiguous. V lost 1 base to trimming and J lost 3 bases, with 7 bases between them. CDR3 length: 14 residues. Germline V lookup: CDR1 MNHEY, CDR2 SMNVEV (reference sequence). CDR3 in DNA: TGTGCCAGCAGTTTATGGGCGCATGGAAACACCATATATTTT. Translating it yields CASSLWAHGNTIYF.

CDR3 region: CASRERVGQPQHF. CDR3 bases: TGTGCCAGTAGGGAGAGAGTTGGTCAGCCCCAGCATTTT. V is TRBV19 and J is TRBJ1-5, with D hard to call. There are 13 residues in the CDR3. Trimming took off 6 bases at V and 6 bases at J, with 12 bases between the two ends. Germline values: CDR1 LNHDA, CDR2 SQIVND (reference sequence). Combining the CDR3 with reference TRBV19 and TRBJ1-5 gives the whole variable domain DGGITQSPKYLFRKEGQNVTLSCEQNLNHDAMYWYRQDPGQGLRLIYYSQIVNDFQKGDIAEGYSVSREKKESFPLTVTSAQKNPTAFYLCASRERVGQPQHFGDGTRLSIL.

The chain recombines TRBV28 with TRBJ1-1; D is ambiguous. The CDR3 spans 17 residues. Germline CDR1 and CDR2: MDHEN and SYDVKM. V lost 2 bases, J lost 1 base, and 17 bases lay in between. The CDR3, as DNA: TGTGCCAGCAGTTTAAGTTCGGCAGGACCTCGGAACACTGAAGCTTTCTTT. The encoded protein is CASSLSSAGPRNTEAFF.

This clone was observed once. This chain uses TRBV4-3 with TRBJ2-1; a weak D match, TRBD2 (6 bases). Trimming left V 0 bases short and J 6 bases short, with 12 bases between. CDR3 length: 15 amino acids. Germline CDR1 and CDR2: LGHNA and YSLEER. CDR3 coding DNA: TGCGCCAGCAGCCAAGATCAGGACTACCTCAATGAGCAGTTCTTC. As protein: CASSQDQDYLNEQFF.

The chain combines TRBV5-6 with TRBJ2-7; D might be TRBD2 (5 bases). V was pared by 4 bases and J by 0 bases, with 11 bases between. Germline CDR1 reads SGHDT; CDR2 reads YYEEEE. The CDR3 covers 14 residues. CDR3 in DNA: TGTGCCAGCAGCCTATTGGACTTCTCCTACGAGCAGTACTTC. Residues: CASSLLDFSYEQYF.

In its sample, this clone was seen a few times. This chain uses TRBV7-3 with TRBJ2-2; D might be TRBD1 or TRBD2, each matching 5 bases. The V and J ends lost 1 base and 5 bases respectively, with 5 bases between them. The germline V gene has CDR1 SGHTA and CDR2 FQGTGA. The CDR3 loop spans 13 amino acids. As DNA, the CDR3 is TGTGCCAGCAGCTTAAGGGGGACCGGGGAGCTGTTTTTT. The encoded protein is CASSLRGTGELFF.

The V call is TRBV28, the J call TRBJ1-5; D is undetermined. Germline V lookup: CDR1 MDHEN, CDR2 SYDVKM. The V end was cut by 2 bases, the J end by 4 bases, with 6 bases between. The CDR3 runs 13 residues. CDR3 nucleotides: TGTGCCAGCAGTTTAGTGGGGAATCAGCCCCAGCATTTT. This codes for CASSLVGNQPQHF.

The CDR3 DNA reads as TGTGCCAGCAGCCAAGGCGCCGGGGGTTGGACTGAAGCTTTCTTT. It codes for CASSQGAGGWTEAFF. This chain uses TRBV14 with TRBJ1-1; the D gene is possibly TRBD1 (5 bases). This CDR3 is built from 15 residues. The germline V gene encodes CDR1 SGHDN and CDR2 FVKESK. Trimming stripped 1 base from V and 5 bases from J, with 14 bases between.

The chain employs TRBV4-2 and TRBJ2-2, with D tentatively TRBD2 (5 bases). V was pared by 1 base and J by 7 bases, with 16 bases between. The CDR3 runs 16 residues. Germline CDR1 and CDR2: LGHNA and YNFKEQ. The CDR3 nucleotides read TGTGCCAGCAGCCAAGTGGGAGTAGCTTCAGGCGGGGAGCTGTTTTTT. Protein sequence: CASSQVGVASGGELFF.

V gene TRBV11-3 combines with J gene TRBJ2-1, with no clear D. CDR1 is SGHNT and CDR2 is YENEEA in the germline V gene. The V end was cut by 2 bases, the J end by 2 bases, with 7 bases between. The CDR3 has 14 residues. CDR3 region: CASSLSGAYNEQFF. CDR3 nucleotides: TGTGCCAGCAGCTTAAGTGGGGCCTACAATGAGCAGTTCTTC.

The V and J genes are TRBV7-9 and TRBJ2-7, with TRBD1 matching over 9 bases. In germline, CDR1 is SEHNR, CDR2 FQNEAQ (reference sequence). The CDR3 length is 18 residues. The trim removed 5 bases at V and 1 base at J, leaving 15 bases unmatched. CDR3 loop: CASSDRDRARSASYEQYF. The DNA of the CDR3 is TGTGCCAGCAGCGATCGGGACAGGGCCAGGTCAGCTTCCTACGAGCAGTACTTC.

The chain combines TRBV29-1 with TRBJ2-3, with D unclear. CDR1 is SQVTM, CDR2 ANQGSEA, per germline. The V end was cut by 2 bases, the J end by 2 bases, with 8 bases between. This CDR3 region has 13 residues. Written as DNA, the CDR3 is TGCAGCGTTGAATTTCCACACACAGATACGCAGTATTTT. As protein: CSVEFPHTDTQYF.

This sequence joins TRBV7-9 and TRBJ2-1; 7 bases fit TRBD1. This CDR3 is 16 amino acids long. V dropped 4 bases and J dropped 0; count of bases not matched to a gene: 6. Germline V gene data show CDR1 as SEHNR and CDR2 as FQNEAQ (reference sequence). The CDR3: CASSSGGQSSYNEQFF. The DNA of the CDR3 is TGTGCCAGCAGCTCAGGGGGACAGAGCTCCTACAATGAGCAGTTCTTC.

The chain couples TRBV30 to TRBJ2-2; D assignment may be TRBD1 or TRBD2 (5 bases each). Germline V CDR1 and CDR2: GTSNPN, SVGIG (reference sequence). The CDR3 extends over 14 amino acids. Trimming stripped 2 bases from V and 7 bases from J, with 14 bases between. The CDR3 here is CAWSRDQMVGELFF. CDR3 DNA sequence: TGTGCCTGGAGTAGGGACCAAATGGTCGGGGAGCTGTTTTTT.

This chain's CDR3 is CATSRDPGNTEAFF. The CDR3 DNA reads TGTGCCACCAGCAGAGACCCGGGGAACACTGAAGCTTTCTTT. The genes are TRBV15 and TRBJ1-1; no clear D. CDR3 length: 14 residues. Trimming removed 0 bases from V and 1 base from J, with 6 bases in between. CDR1 and CDR2 (germline): LNHNV, YYDKDF (reference sequence).

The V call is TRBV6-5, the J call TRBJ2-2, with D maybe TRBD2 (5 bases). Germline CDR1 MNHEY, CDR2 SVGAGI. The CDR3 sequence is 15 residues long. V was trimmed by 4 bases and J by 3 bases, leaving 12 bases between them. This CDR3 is CASSSPSGYTGELFF. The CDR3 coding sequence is TGTGCCAGCAGTTCCCCCTCGGGGTACACCGGGGAGCTGTTTTTT.

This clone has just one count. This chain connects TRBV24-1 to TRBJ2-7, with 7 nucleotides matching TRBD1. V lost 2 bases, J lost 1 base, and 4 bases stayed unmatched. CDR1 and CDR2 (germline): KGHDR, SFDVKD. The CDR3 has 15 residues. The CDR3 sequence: CATSDSRDSSYEQYF. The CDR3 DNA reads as TGTGCCACCAGTGATTCCCGGGACAGTTCCTACGAGCAGTACTTC.

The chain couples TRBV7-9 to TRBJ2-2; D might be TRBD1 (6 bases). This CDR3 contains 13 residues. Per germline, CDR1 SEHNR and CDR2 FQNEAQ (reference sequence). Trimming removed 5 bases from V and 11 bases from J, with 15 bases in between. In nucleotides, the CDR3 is TGTGCCAGCAGCCTACGACAGGCCCGCGAGCTGTTTTTT. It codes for CASSLRQARELFF.

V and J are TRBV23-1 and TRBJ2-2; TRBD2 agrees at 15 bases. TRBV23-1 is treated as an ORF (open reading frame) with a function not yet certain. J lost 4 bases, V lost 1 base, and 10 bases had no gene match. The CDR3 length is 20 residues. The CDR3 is CASSQLVGLAGGTGTGELFF. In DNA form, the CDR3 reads TGCGCCAGCAGTCAATTGGTGGGACTAGCGGGGGGCACCGGCACCGGGGAGCTGTTTTTT.

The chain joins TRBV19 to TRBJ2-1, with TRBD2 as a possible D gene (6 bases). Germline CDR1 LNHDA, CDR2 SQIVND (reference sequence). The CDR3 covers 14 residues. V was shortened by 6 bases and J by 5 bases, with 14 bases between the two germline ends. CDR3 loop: CASRPGLYNNEQFF. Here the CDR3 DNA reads TGTGCCAGTAGGCCGGGACTTTACAACAATGAGCAGTTCTTC.

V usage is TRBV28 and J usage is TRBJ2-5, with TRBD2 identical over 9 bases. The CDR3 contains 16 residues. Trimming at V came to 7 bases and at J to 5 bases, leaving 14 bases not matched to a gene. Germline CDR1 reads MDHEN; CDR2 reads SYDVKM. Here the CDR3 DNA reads TGTGCCAGCAACCCGTGGGTAGCGGGGGCCCCTGAGACCCAGTACTTC. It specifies CASNPWVAGAPETQYF.

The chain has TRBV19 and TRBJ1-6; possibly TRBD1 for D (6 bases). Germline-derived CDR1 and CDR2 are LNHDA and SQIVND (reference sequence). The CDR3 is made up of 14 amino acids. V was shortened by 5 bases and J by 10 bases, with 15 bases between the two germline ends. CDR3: CASSHSGGLSPLHF. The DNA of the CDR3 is TGTGCCAGTAGTCACTCGGGGGGCCTGTCACCCCTCCACTTT.

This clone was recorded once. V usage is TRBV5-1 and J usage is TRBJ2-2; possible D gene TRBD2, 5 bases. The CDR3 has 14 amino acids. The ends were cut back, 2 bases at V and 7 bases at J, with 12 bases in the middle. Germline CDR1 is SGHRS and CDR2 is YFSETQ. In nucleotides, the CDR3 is TGCGCCAGCAGCTTATCCGGGGAAAGCGGGGAGCTGTTTTTT. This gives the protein CASSLSGESGELFF.

This chain's CDR3 is CASSEHRDEQFF. The CDR3 nucleotides are TGTGCCAGCAGTGAGCACAGGGATGAGCAGTTCTTC. The gene calls are TRBV6-1 and TRBJ2-1; TRBD1 might be the D (6 bases). The germline CDR1 and CDR2 sequences are MNHNS and SASEGT. Between the trimmed V and J ends, which lost 3 bases and 8 bases, there was a span of 8 bases. CDR3 size: 12 residues.